The 32 T cell receptor beta chains presented below share a single source sample, sequenced in a study of blood T cell repertoires in COVID-19. Method: immunoSEQ multiplex PCR; TCRdb's copy keeps in-frame clones and lacks some. The table lists 200,000 to 300,000 clones, around nine tenths of them singletons. The sample taken for sequencing was peripheral blood. The receptors shown here come from a woman aged 55 to 70 who had recovered from COVID-19.

The J gene is TRBJ1-6, the V gene TRBV7-6, with D uncertain. The ends were cut back, 2 bases at V and 9 bases at J, with 20 bases in the middle. The CDR3 length is 17 residues. Per germline, CDR1 SGHVS and CDR2 FNYEAQ. Here the CDR3 reads CASSLSHTNIGSSPLHF. Here the CDR3 DNA reads TGTGCCAGCAGCTTATCACACACCAACATTGGGAGTTCACCCCTCCACTTT.

The V gene is TRBV29-1, the J gene TRBJ1-1; tentatively, D is TRBD1 (5 bases). This CDR3 is built from 12 residues. V was cut by 5 bases and J by 3 bases, with 10 bases left in between. Germline-derived CDR1 and CDR2 are SQVTM and ANQGSEA. In DNA form, the CDR3 reads TGCAGCGTTCCCTGGGGGGACACTGAAGCTTTCTTT. Amino acid sequence: CSVPWGDTEAFF.

The rearrangement links TRBV7-2 to TRBJ1-5; possible D gene TRBD1, 5 bases. The CDR3 length is 15 residues. Trimming cost V 6 bases and J 0 bases, with 12 bases left between them. Looked up from germline, CDR1 is SGHTA and CDR2 is FQGNSA. For the CDR3, the DNA is TGTGCCAGCAGACCCGGGGGAGTTAGCAATCAGCCCCAGCATTTT. Protein sequence: CASRPGGVSNQPQHF. Drawing the rest from reference TRBV7-2 and TRBJ1-5, the complete variable domain is GAGVSQSPSNKVTEKGKDVELRCDPISGHTALYWYRQSLGQGLEFLIYFQGNSAPDKSGLPSDRFSAERTGGSVSTLTIQRTQQEDSAVYLCASRPGGVSNQPQHFGDGTRLSIL.

V is TRBV5-1 and J is TRBJ2-2; the D gene is possibly TRBD1 (6 bases). Deletions cut 5 bases from V and 0 bases from J, with 11 bases between. In germline, CDR1 is SGHRS, CDR2 YFSETQ. The CDR3 totals 15 residues. This CDR3 is CASRTGQSNTGELFF. The CDR3, as DNA: TGCGCCAGCAGGACCGGACAGTCGAACACCGGGGAGCTGTTTTTT.

Here the CDR3 DNA reads TGTGCCAGCAGGCGTACAGGGAATAATTCACCCCTCCACTTT. Its translation: CASRRTGNNSPLHF. The rearrangement uses TRBV6-5 and TRBJ1-6; D may be TRBD1 (6 bases). V lost 6 bases, J lost 5 bases, and 11 bases lay in between. The CDR3 sequence is 14 residues long. The germline gives CDR1 MNHEY, CDR2 SVGAGI.

In its sample, this clone was seen once. This rearrangement joins TRBV5-1 to TRBJ2-5; TRBD1 aligns across 7 bases. With V trimmed by 3 bases and J by 1 base, 6 bases remained unmatched. Germline V gene data show CDR1 as SGHRS and CDR2 as YFSETQ. The CDR3 is 15 amino acids. CDR3: CASSSMTGSQETQYF. CDR3 bases: TGCGCCAGCAGCTCGATGACAGGGTCCCAAGAGACCCAGTACTTC.

The DNA for the CDR3 is TGTGCCAGCTCACCACGTGGTACAGGGGGCTTCACTGAAGCTTTCTTT. Its protein is CASSPRGTGGFTEAFF. V is TRBV18 and J is TRBJ1-1; 9 nucleotides line up with TRBD1. Looked up from germline, CDR1 is KGHSH and CDR2 is LQKENI. The junction had 7 bases not matched to a gene; V was cut back by 1 base and J by 4 bases. The CDR3 has 16 amino acids.

The chain is built from TRBV2 and TRBJ1-1; D unresolved. The CDR3 has 12 residues. The germline V gene has CDR1 SNHLY and CDR2 FYNNEI. The CDR3 loop reads CASRGFNTEAFF. The CDR3 nucleotides are TGTGCATCACGGGGATTTAACACTGAAGCTTTCTTT. Combining the CDR3 with reference TRBV2 and TRBJ1-1 gives the whole variable domain EPEVTQTPSHQVTQMGQEVILRCVPISNHLYFYWYRQILGQKVEFLVSFYNNEISEKSEIFDDQFSVERPDGSNFTLKIRSTKLEDSAMYFCASRGFNTEAFFGQGTRLTVV.

This chain connects TRBV6-1 to TRBJ1-5; no reliable D call. The CDR3 sequence is 16 residues long. Germline CDR1 and CDR2: MNHNS and SASEGT. V was pared by 3 bases and J by 2 bases, with 14 bases between. CDR3 protein: CASSDHWVEGNQPQHF. The CDR3 nucleotides read TGTGCCAGCAGTGATCATTGGGTTGAGGGCAATCAGCCCCAGCATTTT.

The chain employs TRBV6-5 and TRBJ2-7, with TRBD2 as a possible D gene (6 bases). Germline V CDR1 and CDR2: MNHEY, SVGAGI. The germline V and J ends were trimmed by 5 bases and 5 bases, with 7 bases remaining between them. The CDR3 has 11 amino acids. This chain's CDR3 is CASSRENEQYF. CDR3 coding DNA: TGTGCCAGCAGTCGGGAGAACGAGCAGTACTTC.

J is TRBJ2-5 and V is TRBV3-1 (or the pseudogene TRBV3-2); D unclear. The V end was cut by 5 bases, the J end by 5 bases, with 9 bases between. The CDR3 totals 12 residues. From germline, CDR1 is LGHDT and CDR2 YNNKEL (reference sequence). Here the CDR3 reads CASSITRETQYF. DNA for the CDR3: TGTGCCAGCAGCATCACGAGGGAGACCCAGTACTTC.

With regard to this clone: Its ends do not fully match the called genes, so a read error is possible. This chain uses TRBV7-7 with TRBJ1-5; D unresolved. Per germline, CDR1 SSHAT and CDR2 FNYEAQ (reference sequence). There are 15 residues in the CDR3. CDR3 in DNA: TGTGCTAGCAGCTTAGCTGGGTGGGCGCATCAGCCCCAGCATTTT. Translated: CASSLAGWAHQPQHF.

The V gene is TRBV29-1, the J gene TRBJ2-4; 7 bases are shared with TRBD1. This CDR3 comprises 13 residues. After removal of 6 bases from V and 6 bases from J, the junction contained 8 bases not matched to a gene. The germline V gene has CDR1 SQVTM and CDR2 ANQGSEA. For the CDR3, the DNA is TGCAGCGTATCCGGGACAGCAGGAAACATTCAGTACTTC. As protein: CSVSGTAGNIQYF.

This chain connects TRBV2 to TRBJ1-1, with D perhaps matching TRBD1 (6 bases). Germline values: CDR1 SNHLY, CDR2 FYNNEI. Trimming removed 3 bases at V and 2 bases at J, with 7 bases between. The CDR3 runs 13 residues. For the CDR3, the DNA is TGTGCCAGCAGTGAGGACAGTAACACTGAAGCTTTCTTT. Translated: CASSEDSNTEAFF.

Only a few counts were recorded for this clone. CDR3 bases: TGCGCCAGCAGCAAGGTAGGGCGCAGGGCAGATACGCAGTATTTT. Residues: CASSKVGRRADTQYF. The genes are TRBV5-1 and TRBJ2-3, with a weak D call TRBD1 (5 bases). The ends were cut back, 4 bases at V and 4 bases at J, with 16 bases in the middle. The CDR3 is 15 amino acids. The V gene's germline CDR1 is SGHRS and CDR2 YFSETQ.

This clone has a handful of counts. The chain joins TRBV19 to TRBJ1-4, with D unclear. From germline, CDR1 is LNHDA and CDR2 SQIVND (reference sequence). Trimming pared 3 bases from V and 7 bases from J, leaving 15 bases between. This CDR3 is 15 amino acids long. CDR3 nucleotide sequence: TGTGCCAGTAGTATGGTGCACCTCAGCGGTGAAAAACTGTTTTTT. This translates into CASSMVHLSGEKLFF.

The chain uses TRBV6-2 or TRBV6-3 and TRBJ2-2, with TRBD1 matching 8 bases. The CDR3 sequence is 15 residues long. With 4 bases clipped from V and 7 bases from J, the junction kept 8 bases outside the gene matches. CDR1 is MNHEY, CDR2 SVGEGT, per germline. In nucleotides, the CDR3 is TGTGCCAGCAGTTTCGGACAGGGTACGGACGGGGAGCTGTTTTTT. Amino acid sequence: CASSFGQGTDGELFF.

The chain joins TRBV2 to TRBJ2-5; 7 bases map to TRBD1. The germline CDR1 and CDR2 sequences are SNHLY and FYNNEI. This CDR3 region has 14 residues. The trim removed 4 bases at V and 4 bases at J, leaving 6 bases unmatched. In nucleotides, the CDR3 is TGTGCCAGCAGTGTTGATAGGGGGCGAGAGACCCAGTACTTC. This gives the protein CASSVDRGRETQYF.

V and J are TRBV6-4 and TRBJ1-6; tentatively, D is TRBD1 (5 bases). The CDR3 consists of 15 residues. The germline V gene has CDR1 MRHNA and CDR2 SNTAGT. V dropped 0 bases and J dropped 9 bases, with 12 bases sitting between them. The CDR3 DNA is TGTGCCAGCAGTGACTCGCCAGGGTTTAGTTCACCCCTCCACTTT. This sequence encodes CASSDSPGFSSPLHF.

This clone was seen a single time. V is TRBV19 and J is TRBJ2-5; TRBD2 matches at 8 bases. Trimming cost V 4 bases and J 7 bases; bases outside gene matches: 8. Germline CDR1 and CDR2: LNHDA and SQIVND (reference sequence). The CDR3 spans 14 residues. As DNA, the CDR3 is TGTGCCAGTAGTACCCGACAGAGCGGGGGGACCCAGTACTTC. Its translation: CASSTRQSGGTQYF.

The DNA of the CDR3 is TGTGCCAGTATAAGGCAGGGGGACACCGGGGAGCTGTTTTTT. It yields the protein CASIRQGDTGELFF. The V gene is TRBV19, the J gene TRBJ2-2, with 7 positions matching TRBD1. The CDR3 runs 14 residues. The ends lost 7 bases at V and 3 bases at J; junction bases unmatched: 5. CDR1 LNHDA and CDR2 SQIVND come from the germline V gene (reference sequence).

This rearrangement joins TRBV6-2 or TRBV6-3 to TRBJ1-5; a possible D gene is TRBD1 (5 bases). CDR1 MNHEY and CDR2 SVGEGT come from the germline V gene. The CDR3 runs to 15 residues. The ends were cut back, 5 bases at V and 2 bases at J, with 13 bases in the middle. The CDR3 reads CASSTGGWGNQPQHF. The CDR3 DNA follows: TGTGCCAGCAGTACCGGGGGTTGGGGCAATCAGCCCCAGCATTTT.

This clone was observed a single time. The rearrangement uses TRBV3-1 (or the pseudogene TRBV3-2) and TRBJ1-5; no clear D. Trimming left V 0 bases short and J 5 bases short, with 11 bases between. Looked up from germline, CDR1 is LGHDT and CDR2 is YNNKEL (reference sequence). CDR3 size: 15 residues. The CDR3 is CASSQDLAKYQPQHF. CDR3 bases: TGTGCCAGCAGCCAAGATTTGGCCAAATATCAGCCCCAGCATTTT.

The V call is TRBV7-2, the J call TRBJ2-5; 8 bases fit TRBD2. The CDR3 length is 15 residues. The J segment lost 6 bases and the V segment lost 0 bases, leaving 6 bases of the junction unmatched. The germline V gene encodes CDR1 SGHTA and CDR2 FQGNSA. The CDR3: CASSLAPGGAKTQYF. As DNA, the CDR3 is TGTGCCAGCAGCTTAGCGCCCGGGGGGGCAAAGACCCAGTACTTC.

In this sample, this clone turned up once. The rearrangement uses TRBV28 and TRBJ1-3, with 7 bases aligning to TRBD1. Germline assignment: CDR1 MDHEN and CDR2 SYDVKM. V dropped 8 bases and J dropped 0; count of bases not matched to a gene: 7. There are 15 residues in the CDR3. In nucleotides, the CDR3 is TGTGCCAGCGTCCCTAACAGGGGCTCTGGAAACACCATATATTTT. Its protein is CASVPNRGSGNTIYF.

This clone was observed once. The chain links TRBV5-6 to TRBJ2-7, with a possible D match to TRBD1 (6 bases). Germline CDR1 is SGHDT and CDR2 is YYEEEE. V was trimmed by 9 bases and J by 3 bases, leaving 25 bases between them. CDR3 length equals 16 residues. The CDR3 nucleotides are TGTGCCACTTCAAGACCCAGGGCCTCAGGGGACTACGAGCAGTACTTC. Its translation is CATSRPRASGDYEQYF. The complete variable domain, with remaining parts taken from reference TRBV5-6 and TRBJ2-7, reads DAGVTQSPTHLIKTRGQQVTLRCSPKSGHDTVSWYQQALGQGPQFIFQYYEEEERQRGNFPDRFSGHQFPNYSSELNVNALLLGDSALYLCATSRPRASGDYEQYFGPGTRLTVT.

The rearrangement joins TRBV7-3 to TRBJ1-1; D gene uncertain. The CDR3 is 13 residues long. The V end was cut by 6 bases, the J end by 2 bases, with 10 bases between. CDR1 and CDR2 from the germline V gene are SGHTA and FQGTGA. In nucleotides, the CDR3 is TGTGCCAGCAGTAAACAGCAAAACACTGAAGCTTTCTTT. Residues: CASSKQQNTEAFF. Full variable domain (remainder filled in from reference TRBV7-3 and TRBJ1-1): GAGVSQTPSNKVTEKGKYVELRCDPISGHTALYWYRQSLGQGPEFLIYFQGTGAADDSGLPNDRFFAVRPEGSVSTLKIQRTERGDSAVYLCASSKQQNTEAFFGQGTRLTVV.

CDR3 in DNA: TGTGCCAGCACCCCGGACAGAGTAGGCTACACCTTC. It is translated as CASTPDRVGYTF. The J gene is TRBJ1-2, the V gene TRBV6-6; a weak D match, TRBD1 (6 bases). CDR3 size: 12 residues. Per the germline V gene, CDR1 is MNHNY and CDR2 is SVGAGI (reference sequence). The V and J ends lost 7 bases and 8 bases respectively, with 14 bases between them.

J is TRBJ2-2 and V is TRBV28; no firm D call. Trimming pared 2 bases from V and 6 bases from J, leaving 4 bases between. Germline lookup yields CDR1 MDHEN and CDR2 SYDVKM. CDR3 length equals 12 residues. The CDR3 DNA sequence: TGTGCCAGCAGTTTACTACCCGGGGAGCTGTTTTTT. Residues: CASSLLPGELFF.

The CDR3 bases are TGTGCCAGCAGCTTGGACAGGGCAACCTACGAGCAGTACTTC. Amino acid sequence: CASSLDRATYEQYF. The rearrangement links TRBV11-2 to TRBJ2-7, with TRBD1 matching over 8 bases. The CDR3 is made up of 14 amino acids. Per the germline V gene, CDR1 is SGHAT and CDR2 is FQNNGV. Trimming took 3 bases from V and 2 from J; bases not matched to a gene: 3. Together with reference TRBV11-2 and TRBJ2-7, the CDR3 gives the full variable domain: EAGVAQSPRYKIIEKRQSVAFWCNPISGHATLYWYQQILGQGPKLLIQFQNNGVVDDSQLPKDRFSAERLKGVDSTLKIQPAKLEDSAVYLCASSLDRATYEQYFGPGTRLTVT.

V and J are TRBV7-9 and TRBJ1-2, with D perhaps TRBD1 (6 bases). The germline V gene encodes CDR1 SEHNR and CDR2 FQNEAQ (reference sequence). The CDR3 contains 14 residues. V was cut by 6 bases and J by 4 bases, with 15 bases left in between. The CDR3 reads CASRIQGKGYGYTF. The CDR3 DNA reads TGTGCCAGCAGGATACAGGGAAAAGGCTATGGCTACACCTTC.

This chain links TRBV7-9 with TRBJ1-6; perhaps TRBD1 as D (6 bases). V was cut by 6 bases and J by 5 bases, with 11 bases left in between. Per germline, CDR1 SEHNR and CDR2 FQNEAQ (reference sequence). This CDR3 spans 14 amino acids. The CDR3 region has the DNA TGTGCCAGCAGTCCCGGGACAAATAATTCACCCCTCCACTTT. Amino acids: CASSPGTNNSPLHF.